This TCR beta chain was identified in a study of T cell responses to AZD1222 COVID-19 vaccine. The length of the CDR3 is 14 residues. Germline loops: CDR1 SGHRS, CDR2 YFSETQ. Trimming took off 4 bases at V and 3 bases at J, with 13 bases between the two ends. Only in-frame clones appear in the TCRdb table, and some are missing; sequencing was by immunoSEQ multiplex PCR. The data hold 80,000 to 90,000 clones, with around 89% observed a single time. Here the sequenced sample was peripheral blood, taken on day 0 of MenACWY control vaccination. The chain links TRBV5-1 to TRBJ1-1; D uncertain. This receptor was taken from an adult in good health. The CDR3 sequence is CASSGGYTYTEAFF. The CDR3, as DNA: TGCGCCAGCAGCGGAGGGTATACGTACACTGAAGCTTTCTTT.